This TCR beta chain was recovered during a study of cytotoxic CD8 clonotypes in ibrutinib-treated CLL listed by TCRdb under 2021. Turning to the overall study: In this cohort, approximately 15 patients were treatment-naive and approximately 10 were relapsed/refractory, while about 17 had unmutated IGHV. Partial responses were observed in roughly 24 patients and complete responses in 2; after a median follow-up of about 69 months, remission was maintained in approximately 15 patients and progression was observed in approximately 12. Patients were still on ibrutinib when every remission and progressive disease sample was collected. Response samples were obtained after a median of approximately 12 months of treatment, with a range of roughly 6 to 40 months. Cryopreserved peripheral blood mononuclear cells were obtained prior to treatment, at the time of response, and at either disease progression or sustained remission. Longitudinal samples were available for about 30% of the 86 trial participants. Samples averaged approximately 260,000 productive templates and some 96,000 productive rearrangements. Results and caveats for the whole study, not just this receptor: Clonality increased at ibrutinib response, stayed stable in sustained remission, and fell back toward baseline at progression. Public clonotypes were rare and either shrank or stayed stable during treatment, and the rise in clonality at ibrutinib response reflected expansion of private clonotypes. Baseline clonality exceeded that of age-matched healthy donors and correlated strongly with circulating CD8+ T-cell counts. Sustained-remission and progressing patients did not have matched sampling times, and lymph node repertoires were not examined.

With regard to this clone: Its binding antigen is unknown. No much larger clone is present one base from it, and per-base qualities are unavailable.

The CDR3 measures 14 amino acids from cysteine to phenylalanine. Only the CDR3 DNA is retained, 42 bases long and in frame from the first base. CDR1 and CDR2 were assigned from the germline V gene (reference sequence) as SGHAT and FQDESV. V sheds 5 bases and J sheds 3 bases, leaving 13 bases between their ends. The goal of deep resolution MiSeq sequencing was a depth between 1 in 1 million and 1 in 200,000 T cells, and coverage averaged 10x per clonotype. The immunoSEQ hsTCRB Kit was used to generate the TCR beta libraries. In the source study's methods: ImmunoSEQ Data Assistant and ImmunoSEQ Analyzer were used for data analysis, and V, D and J genes were assigned according to IMGT definitions. Clonality, which ranges from 0 to 1, was calculated as one minus the normalized Shannon entropy of productive rearrangement frequencies. Public clonotype analysis was restricted to overrepresented clonotypes comprising at least 0.05% of each patient's repertoire. Repertoires from 10 to 15 age-matched healthy donors in immuneACCESS were used as clonality controls. Drawn from immuneACCESS, this table holds only the in-frame rearrangements with V and J called that TCRdb kept. Clones are partly lost; checked studies trace under half to an unresolved V gene and leave the rest unexplained. That table furnishes V, J and clone size, whereas the DNA furnished D and trimming. The sample table records about 29,000 clones; 55% to 75% of these occur just once. The ten largest clones capture about 54% of the sample.

What the time point label conveys for this sample: approximately 25 months on ibrutinib. For TCR beta library preparation, about 2 micrograms of genomic DNA were extracted from the cryopreserved PBMCs. Longitudinal blood samples from CLL patients on ibrutinib monotherapy underwent high-throughput TCR beta sequencing. The patients were enrolled in a single-center, open-label phase 2 trial of ibrutinib monotherapy. This TCR derives from a human donor with chronic lymphocytic leukemia. The source material was PBMCs, sampled after 24 months of ibrutinib treatment. The chain is encoded by TRBV11-1 joined to TRBJ1-2; tentative D gene TRBD1, with 6 bases matching. The nucleotides are TGTGCCAGCAGCCCCGGGTACAGGGACTATGGCTACACCTTC. It codes for CASSPGYRDYGYTF.